This TCR beta chain came from a study of beta chain features in type 1 diabetes (dated by TCRdb to between 2018 and 2020). About the full investigation: No differences in mean age, gender distribution, total cell number or subset yield were found between patients and healthy donors. Across all samples, around 100 million sorted cells were examined, and cell number per subset correlated strongly with RNA yield. The study compared TCRB repertoires of sorted circulating CD4+ T cell subsets between recently diagnosed type 1 diabetes patients and matched healthy donors. Naive and central memory subsets were obtained from all 30 or so donors, but regulatory and stem cell-like memory subsets were isolated from only 8 patients and roughly 8 healthy donors. The paper's findings and limits, for the study overall: PCR might favor shorter templates, but patient and control samples were amplified and corrected together, so any skew would affect both groups equally. In all four CD4+ subsets, TCRB CDR3 length was moderately but significantly shorter in type 1 diabetes patients. Only small numbers of individuals were included in the HLA sub-analyses, which left unresolved whether HLA type had any influence on TCRB rearrangement. Naive, central memory and regulatory TCRB repertoires appeared to be more alike among patients than among healthy donors. Because cDNA was sequenced instead of genomic DNA, highly expressing activated cells could be over-represented, though the groups showed no difference in activation or CD3 levels. Patients with type 1 diabetes made fewer insertions and deleted more nucleotides at VDJ recombination sites, implying thymic rearrangement abnormalities.

The entire isolated RNA was reverse transcribed using the High Capacity cDNA Reverse Transcription Kit, and thus expressed TCRB transcripts were sequenced. Deep immunoSEQ sequencing was applied to naive, central memory and regulatory T cell samples, giving an average of approximately 3.8 million total reads per sample. After sorted cells were lysed in RLT buffer, RNA was extracted with DNase-treated RNeasy Micro or Mini kits, with the choice depending on cell number. Each cell subset was processed separately to prevent cross-contamination, with patient and healthy donor samples processed together. The immunoSEQ multiplex PCR was used to amplify TCRB sequences from cDNA, generating 87-bp fragments that spanned the CDR3 region. Sequencing of the amplicons was performed on the Illumina HiSeq platform. As for how the authors treated the data: Synthetic template baselines were used to correct PCR bias computationally, reads within Hamming distance 2 were collapsed, and singletons that could not be merged were discarded. Reads were aligned to IMGT to assign V, D and J genes, CDR3 length, and insertions or deletions at six rearrangement sites. Within each subset, clonotype counts were normalized to sorted cell number, and only after that were true diversity and Gini coefficients computed with the tcR R package. The overlap coefficient, calculated on TCRB nucleotide sequences, was used to measure repertoire sharing. As a proxy for the pre-selection repertoire, out-of-frame TCRB sequences from naive cells were analyzed. Held by TCRdb, this immuneACCESS table contains in-frame sequences only and omits some clones. Under half of the omission traces to an unresolved V gene where checked; the cause of the rest is unknown. V, J and clone size reflect that table, while D and trimming were determined from the DNA. Across this sample there are around 450,000 clones, with roughly 10% seen only once. The top ten clones comprise around 0.05% of the sample.

Each donor gave one peripheral blood draw, averaging approximately 110 mL, which was collected into heparinised tubes. Naive, central memory, regulatory and stem cell-like memory CD4+ T cells were sorted on a BD FACSAria II using a panel including CD45RO, CCR7, CD25, CD127, CD95 and CD27. Purity was above 95% for every sorted population. PBMCs were isolated right away by Lymphoprep density gradient centrifugation and were stained directly, without culture. So that batch effects would be minimized, each experiment stained and sorted samples in pairs, pairing one healthy donor with one patient. In the case of this clone: Its recognized antigen is unknown. Qualities for individual bases were not recorded, and no much larger clone is one base off.

Input material: naive CD4+ T cells from blood. The label giving this sample's cell subset or site can be read as: true naive CD4+ T cells. The origin of this receptor is a woman in her late teens or twenties in good health.

CDR3 sequence: CSVDRDNAGYTF. The nucleotide sequence reads TGCAGCGTCGACCGGGACAACGCAGGCTACACCTTC. The receptor chain draws on TRBV29-1 and TRBJ1-2; possibly the D gene is TRBD1, per 6 matching bases. Cut back by 6 bases and 8 bases, the V and J ends lie 16 bases apart. CDR1 is given as SQVTM and CDR2 as ANQGSEA, both from the germline V gene. CDR3 length: 12 amino acids, cysteine to phenylalanine. Solely the CDR3 DNA is kept, with 36 bases framed from the first base.